Listed below are T cell receptor beta chains from one sample, sequenced in a study. TCRdb used MiXCR to reprocess the RT-PCR reads, holding one entry per CDR3 protein. Among about 700,000 distinct CDR3 sequences listed, over 12% were seen once. Input material: memory CD4+ T cells from blood. The source is a female donor in good health, serving as a healthy control. Each CDR3 is given with its conserved first and last residue. D genes are given only for firm matches. The size field is filled for only some rows; it gives once, few, many or a size class.

abundance	d_gene	v_gene	j_gene	CDR3aa	CDR3nt
many	.	TRBV6-6	TRBJ1-1	CASSYLQNTEAFF	TGTGCCAGCAGTTACTTGCAGAACACTGAAGCTTTCTTT
many	.	TRBV12-3/TRBV12-4	TRBJ2-5	CASSLKDGSTYQETQYF	TGTGCCAGCAGTTTAAAGGATGGATCAACGTATCAAGAGACCCAGTACTTC
few	.	TRBV12-3/TRBV12-4	TRBJ1-1	CASSPQRTNTEAFF	TGTGCCAGCAGTCCTCAAAGGACGAACACTGAAGCTTTCTTT
many	.	TRBV9	TRBJ1-1	CASSAGGATGNTEAFF	TGTGCCAGCAGCGCGGGGGGGGCCACGGGGAACACTGAAGCTTTCTTT
few	.	TRBV6-4	TRBJ2-3	CASSGQSSTDTQYF	TGTGCCAGCAGTGGACAGTCTAGCACAGATACGCAGTATTTT
many	TRBD1	TRBV6-5	TRBJ2-5	CASSYSTGIVYF	TGTGCCAGCAGTTACTCGACAGGGATCGTGTACTTC
few	.	TRBV12-3/TRBV12-4	TRBJ2-7	CASSWGFYEQYF	TGTGCCAGCAGTTGGGGATTCTACGAGCAGTACTTC
few	.	TRBV29-1	TRBJ2-7	CSVVPVRGSYEQYF	TGCAGCGTTGTCCCGGTCAGGGGTTCGTACGAGCAGTACTTC
.	.	TRBV7-9	TRBJ1-1	CASSFHREAFF	TGTGCCAGCAGCTTCCACAGGGAAGCTTTCTTT
.	.	TRBV7-2	TRBJ2-7	CASSPRRKSYEQYF	TGTGCCAGCAGTCCTAGGAGGAAGTCGTACGAGCAGTACTTC
few	TRBD2	TRBV30	TRBJ2-3	CAWSAGTSGYTDTQYF	TGTGCCTGGAGTGCCGGGACTAGCGGATACACAGATACGCAGTATTTT
.	.	TRBV7-2	TRBJ2-5	CASSFPDRRETQYF	TGTGCCAGCAGCTTCCCGGACCGGCGAGAGACCCAGTACTTC
many	.	TRBV12-3/TRBV12-4	TRBJ1-5	CASSQQENQPQHF	TGTGCCAGCAGCCAGCAGGAGAATCAGCCCCAGCATTTT
few	.	TRBV13	TRBJ2-3	CASRSTKGPSTDTQYF	TGTGCCAGCAGATCAACAAAGGGGCCCAGCACAGATACGCAGTATTTT
many	TRBD2	TRBV6-5	TRBJ2-5	CASSYLRTSGETQYF	TGTGCCAGCAGTTACCTTCGGACTAGCGGAGAGACCCAGTACTTC
few	TRBD1	TRBV6-5	TRBJ1-4	CASSYRDRGLNEKLFF	TGTGCCAGCAGTTACCGGGACAGGGGGCTTAATGAAAAACTGTTTTTT
many	TRBD1	TRBV12-3/TRBV12-4	TRBJ1-5	CASSPTHRGTQPQHF	TGTGCCAGCAGTCCAACCCACAGGGGGACGCAGCCCCAGCATTTT
many	.	TRBV5-1	TRBJ2-3	CASSYRPDVADTQYF	TGCGCCAGCAGCTATCGTCCAGATGTAGCAGATACGCAGTATTTT
few	.	TRBV20-1	TRBJ2-1	CSARLGPNFEQFF	TGCAGTGCTAGACTCGGACCCAACTTTGAGCAGTTCTTC
few	.	TRBV6-6	TRBJ1-3	CASSYSSPGFGNTIYF	TGTGCCAGCAGTTACTCGAGCCCAGGGTTTGGAAACACCATATATTTT
few	.	TRBV7-9	TRBJ1-2	CAISRGGDYGYTF	TGTGCCATCAGCCGAGGTGGGGACTATGGCTACACCTTC
few	.	TRBV20-1	TRBJ1-5	CSAIRGDGNQPQHF	TGCAGTGCTATAAGGGGTGACGGTAACCAGCCCCAGCATTTT
many	TRBD1	TRBV5-1	TRBJ1-2	CASSLYAGTGSYGYTF	TGCGCCAGCAGCTTGTATGCAGGGACAGGGTCCTATGGCTACACCTTC
few	TRBD2	TRBV7-2	TRBJ2-1	CASRPFTSGSNEQFF	TGTGCCAGCAGACCGTTCACTAGCGGGAGCAATGAGCAGTTCTTC
.	.	TRBV20-1	TRBJ2-6	CSARSLSGANVLTF	TGCAGTGCTAGATCCCTTTCTGGGGCCAACGTCCTGACTTTC
few	.	TRBV7-3	TRBJ2-5	CASSPLIAPTGQETQYF	TGTGCCAGCAGCCCTCTAATTGCCCCGACAGGTCAAGAGACCCAGTACTTC
.	TRBD2	TRBV20-1	TRBJ2-7	CSAPKAGRPSSYEQYF	TGCAGTGCTCCAAAAGCGGGACGACCCAGCTCCTACGAGCAGTACTTC
.	.	TRBV5-1	TRBJ1-4	CASRGLKVQDEKLFF	TGCGCCAGCAGAGGTCTAAAGGTCCAGGATGAAAAACTGTTTTTT
many	TRBD1	TRBV6-5	TRBJ1-2	CASSSGTGKYYGYTF	TGTGCCAGCAGTTCCGGGACAGGGAAATACTATGGCTACACCTTC
.	TRBD1	TRBV20-1	TRBJ1-2	CSARRNRGINYGYTF	TGCAGTGCTAGAAGAAACAGGGGGATAAACTATGGCTACACCTTC
.	TRBD1	TRBV2	TRBJ1-5	CASSEWDSSNQPQHF	TGTGCCAGCAGTGAATGGGACAGTAGCAATCAGCCCCAGCATTTT
once	TRBD1	TRBV20-1	TRBJ1-5	CSARGPSGQGVGDQPQHF	TGCAGTGCTAGAGGCCCCTCGGGACAGGGAGTCGGCGATCAGCCCCAGCATTTT
few	.	TRBV11-2	TRBJ2-7	CASSLGRTFGYEQYF	TGTGCCAGCAGCTTGGGGAGGACGTTCGGCTACGAGCAGTACTTC